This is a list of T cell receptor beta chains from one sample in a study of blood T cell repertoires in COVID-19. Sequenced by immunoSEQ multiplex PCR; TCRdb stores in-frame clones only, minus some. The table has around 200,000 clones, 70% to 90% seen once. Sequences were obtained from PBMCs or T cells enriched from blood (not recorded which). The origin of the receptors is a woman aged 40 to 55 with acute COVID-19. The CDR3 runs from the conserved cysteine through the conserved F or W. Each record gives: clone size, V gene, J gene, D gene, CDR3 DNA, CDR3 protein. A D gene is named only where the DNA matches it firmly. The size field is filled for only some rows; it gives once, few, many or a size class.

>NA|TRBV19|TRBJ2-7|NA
TGTGCCAGTAGTAAAACAGACAGATCCTACGAGCAGTACTTC
CASSKTDRSYEQYF
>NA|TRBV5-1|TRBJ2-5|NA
TGCGCCAGCAGCTTGGCGGACACCAGCGGGGAGACCCAGTACTTC
CASSLADTSGETQYF
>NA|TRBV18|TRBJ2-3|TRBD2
TGTGCCAGCTCACCACCGGGGTTAGCGGGGGCAGATACGCAGTATTTT
CASSPPGLAGADTQYF
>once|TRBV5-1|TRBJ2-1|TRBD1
TGCGCCAGCAGCTCAACCGGGACAGGGGGCCGCGAGCAGTTCTTC
CASSSTGTGGREQFF
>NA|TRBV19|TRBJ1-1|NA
TGTGCCACCTGGGGGGGGATCTTGGGCACTGAAGCTTTCTTT
CATWGGILGTEAFF
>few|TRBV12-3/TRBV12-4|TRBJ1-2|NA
TGTGCCAGCAGTCGACAAGCTAACTATGGCTACACCTTC
CASSRQANYGYTF
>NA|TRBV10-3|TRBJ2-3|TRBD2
TGTGCCACTAGCGGGGGAGGCACAGATACGCAGTATTTT
CATSGGGTDTQYF
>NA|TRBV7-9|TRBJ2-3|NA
TGTGCCAGCAGCCCACCCCCGACAGTAATACCAGATACGCAGTATTTT
CASSPPPTVIPDTQYF
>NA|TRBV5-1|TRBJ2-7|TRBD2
TGCGCCAGCAGTACGGGGGGCTACGAGCAGTACTTC
CASSTGGYEQYF
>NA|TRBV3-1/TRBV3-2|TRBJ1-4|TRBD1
TGTGCCAGCAGCCTGAGCCAGGGGGCGCACGAAAAACTGTTTTTT
CASSLSQGAHEKLFF
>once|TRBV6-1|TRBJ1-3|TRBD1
TGTGCCAGCAGTGGGGGCGGACAGGGGGCTGGCGGAAACACCATATATTTT
CASSGGGQGAGGNTIYF
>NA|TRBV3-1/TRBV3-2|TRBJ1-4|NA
TGTGCCAGCAGCACAGCTCGGGGGAGCCCTAATGAAAAACTGTTTTTT
CASSTARGSPNEKLFF
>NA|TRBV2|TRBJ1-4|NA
TGTGCCAGCAGGAGCAGCGGGACTTATAATGAAAAACTGTTTTTT
CASRSSGTYNEKLFF
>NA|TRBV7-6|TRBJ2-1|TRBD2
TGTGCCAGCAGCCAGGGCCCTAGCGGGGGGCCGTTGGATGAGCAGTTCTTC
CASSQGPSGGPLDEQFF
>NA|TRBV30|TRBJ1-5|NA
TGTGCCTGCCAATCCGGGGTCAATCAGCCCCAGCATTTT
CACQSGVNQPQHF
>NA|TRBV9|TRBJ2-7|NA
TGTGCCAGCAGCGTCACGTCACAGCCCCTTAGCGAGCAGTACTTC
CASSVTSQPLSEQYF
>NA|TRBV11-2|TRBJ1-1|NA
TGTGCCAGCAGCTATCACAGGGATACTGAAGCTTTCTTT
CASSYHRDTEAFF
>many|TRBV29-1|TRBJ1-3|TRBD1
TGCAGCGTTGGAGAGGGGGCTAGCACCATATATTTT
CSVGEGASTIYF
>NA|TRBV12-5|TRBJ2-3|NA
TGTGCTAGTGGTTTGTTTTCTTCCACAGATACGCAGTATTTT
CASGLFSSTDTQYF
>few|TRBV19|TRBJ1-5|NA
TGTGCCAGTAGTCCCCCAGGGATCAATCAGCCCCAGCATTTT
CASSPPGINQPQHF
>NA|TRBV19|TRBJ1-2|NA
TGTGCCAGTAGTATGGGGGCGATGGACTATGGCTACACCTTC
CASSMGAMDYGYTF
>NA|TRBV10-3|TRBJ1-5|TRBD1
TGTGCCATCAGCGCGACAGGGGAGAGCAATCAGCCCCAGCATTTT
CAISATGESNQPQHF
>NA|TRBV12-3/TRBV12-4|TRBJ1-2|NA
TGTGCCAGCAGTTTCGCCAGGTACTATGGCTACACCTTC
CASSFARYYGYTF
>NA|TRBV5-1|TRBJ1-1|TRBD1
TGCGCCAGCAGCACGCGGACAGGATCCACTGAAGCTTTCTTT
CASSTRTGSTEAFF
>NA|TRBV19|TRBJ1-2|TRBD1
TGTGCCAGTAGTGCAGACAGGGTTAACTATGGCTACACCTTC
CASSADRVNYGYTF
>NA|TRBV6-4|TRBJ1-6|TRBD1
TGTGCCAGCAGAGCCGGGACAGACGATTATAATTCACCCCTCCACTTT
CASRAGTDDYNSPLHF
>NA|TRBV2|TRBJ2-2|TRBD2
TGTGCCAGCCGAGGAGATTGGACTAGCGGGGGACACGGGGAGCTGTTTTTT
CASRGDWTSGGHGELFF
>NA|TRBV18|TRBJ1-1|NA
TGTGCCAGCTCGCCGATCACAGGGCTTGGGAACACTGAAGCTTTCTTT
CASSPITGLGNTEAFF
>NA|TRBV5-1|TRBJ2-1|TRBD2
TGCGCCAGCAGCTTGGACGGCGGGGGGTCCAATGAGCAGTTCTTC
CASSLDGGGSNEQFF
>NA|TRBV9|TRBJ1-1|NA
TGTGCCAGCAGCCCCATTTCCACTGAAGCTTTCTTT
CASSPISTEAFF
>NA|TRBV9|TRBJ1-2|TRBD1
TGTGCCAGCGGAGGGACAGGGACCCAACTTGCTGGTGGCTACACCTTC
CASGGTGTQLAGGYTF
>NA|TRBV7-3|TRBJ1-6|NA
TGTGCCAGCAGCTTGAACGCCAGGACTCAGGATAATTCACCCCTCCACTTT
CASSLNARTQDNSPLHF